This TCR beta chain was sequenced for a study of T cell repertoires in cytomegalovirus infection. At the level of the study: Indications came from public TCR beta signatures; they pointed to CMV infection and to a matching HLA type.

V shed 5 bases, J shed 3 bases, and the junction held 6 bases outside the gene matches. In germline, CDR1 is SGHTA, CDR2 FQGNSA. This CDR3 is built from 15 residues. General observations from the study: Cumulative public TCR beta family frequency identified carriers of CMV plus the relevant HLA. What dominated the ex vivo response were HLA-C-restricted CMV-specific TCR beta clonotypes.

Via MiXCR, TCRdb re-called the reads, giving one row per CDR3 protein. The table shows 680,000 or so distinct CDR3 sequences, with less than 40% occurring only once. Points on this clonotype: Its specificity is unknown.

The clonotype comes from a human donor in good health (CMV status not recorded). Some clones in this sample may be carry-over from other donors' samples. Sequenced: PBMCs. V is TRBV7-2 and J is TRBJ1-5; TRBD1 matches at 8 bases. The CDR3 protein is CASSTRTGYNQPQHF. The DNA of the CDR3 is TGTGCCAGCAGCACTCGGACAGGGTACAATCAGCCCCAGCATTTT.